Below, one T cell receptor beta chain is given with its context. Its antigen remains unknown. immunoSEQ v3.0 was run at survey level. Sequencing used immunoSEQ multiplex PCR; TCRdb keeps in-frame clones, though not all of them. The profile shows under 25,000 clones, about 70% of them singletons. These data belong to a study of long-term antiretroviral therapy in people with HIV. Germline V lookup: CDR1 LNHDA, CDR2 SQIVND (reference sequence). The CDR3 sequence is 15 residues long. Unmatched junction bases numbered 5, after V lost 3 bases and J lost 1 base. Whole-study results and caveats: Repertoires from HIV showed CDR3 length ranges narrower than those of controls. Those clones which expanded before ART made up the dominant part of the repertoire at all time points. Diversity rose after ART but stayed below transplant donor controls.

The receptor's source is a man between 18 and 35 years old with HIV. The sample consisted of unsorted PBMCs, taken 0.5 years before starting antiretroviral therapy. This sequence joins TRBV19 and TRBJ1-1, with 7 bases fitting TRBD1. The CDR3 nucleotides read TGTGCCAGTAGTATCACCGGGACAGAGAACACTGAAGCTTTCTTT. This encodes CASSITGTENTEAFF.